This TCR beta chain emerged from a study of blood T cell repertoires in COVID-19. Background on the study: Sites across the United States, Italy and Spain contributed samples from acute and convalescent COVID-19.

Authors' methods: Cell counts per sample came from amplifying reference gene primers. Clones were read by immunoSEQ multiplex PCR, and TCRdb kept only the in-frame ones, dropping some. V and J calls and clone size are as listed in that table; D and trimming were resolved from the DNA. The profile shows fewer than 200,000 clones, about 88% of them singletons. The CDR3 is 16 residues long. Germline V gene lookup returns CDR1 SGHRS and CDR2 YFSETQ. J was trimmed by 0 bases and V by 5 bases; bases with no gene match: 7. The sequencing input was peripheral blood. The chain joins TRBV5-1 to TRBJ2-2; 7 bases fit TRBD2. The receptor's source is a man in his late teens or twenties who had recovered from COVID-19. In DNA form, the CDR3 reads TGCGCCAGCAGTCGAGTACTAGCGCCGAACACCGGGGAGCTGTTTTTT. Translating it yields CASSRVLAPNTGELFF.